This TCR beta chain came from a study of B cell selection in AIRE deficiency (dated by TCRdb to between 2018 and 2020). For the study in its entirety: Researchers compared TCRbeta repertoires of sorted blood CD4+ conventional T cells and regulatory T cells in AIRE-deficient patients with those in healthy controls. The TCR-sequenced cohort comprised roughly five AIRE-deficient APECED patients and roughly five healthy control donors. The investigation overall reported the following: In AIRE-deficient patients, Tconv and Treg cells had TCRBV gene usage, CDR3 length and TCR diversity comparable to those in healthy donors. Only TCRbeta chains were sequenced, and 36.6% of the Treg sequences shared among healthy donors were also detected in healthy Tconv cells, possibly owing to differing TCRalpha chains. Shorter CDR3s were found in shared Treg sequences, reflecting a bias toward rearrangements containing few non-templated nucleotide insertions. Among fewer than 4,500 shared Treg TCRbeta sequences, approximately 32% were shared exclusively by healthy donors and about 9.3% exclusively by patients, which suggests that Treg selection is less efficient in the absence of AIRE. Approximately 31% of the Treg TCRbeta sequences shared among healthy donors were detected in patient Tconv cells, suggesting that Treg-biased clones are diverted into the Tconv compartment.

For sorting, conventional CD4 T cells were defined as CD4+CD127+ cells. The control samples were obtained from healthy donors who were not related to the patients. Sorting of Tconv and Treg cells intended for TCRbeta sequencing was performed on a FACSAria flow cytometer. Sorted cells were collected into 5-ml round-bottom polystyrene tubes, and dry cell pellets were frozen at -80°C before sequencing. Notes on this clone: The antigen it recognizes is unknown. No base quality information exists; no much larger clone differs at one position.

V lost 6 bases and J lost 2 bases, and the count of bases not matched to a germline gene is 5. The germline V gene (reference sequence) yields MNHEY for CDR1 and SMNVEV for CDR2. Taken from cysteine to phenylalanine, the CDR3 has 16 residues. Only CDR3 DNA remains: 48 bases, in frame from the first base. TCRbeta chain sequencing was performed with the immunoSEQ platform. The study's own analysis went as follows. When conventional T cell repertoires were pooled, around 1.2x10^5 distinct in-frame TCRbeta sequences were obtained from patients and 13.4x10^4 from healthy donors. Treg TCRbeta sequences shared by two or more individuals were defined as public, and these public Treg TCRbeta sequences were subsequently searched for in Tconv repertoires. To test for differences between groups, Mann-Whitney U tests with Bonferroni-Dunn correction were run in GraphPad Prism 7.03. The clones in this table, taken by TCRdb from immuneACCESS, are in-frame only. Not every clone is retained; where verified, under half of the shortfall comes from an unresolved V gene, and the cause of the rest is unknown. V and J calls and clone size are those listed in that table; D and trimming were worked out from the DNA. The sample has some 22,000 clones on record, 95% to 96% of them singletons. The ten biggest clones cover about 0.17% of the sample.

The sequence derives from a human donor in good health. The chain was built from TRBV27 and TRBJ1-3, with TRBD1 matching 12 junction bases. The sequencing input was CD4+CD127+ conventional T cells sorted from PBMCs. The DNA reads TGTGCCAGCAGGGGGACAGGGGGCCACGCTGGAAACACCATATATTTT. The encoded protein is CASRGTGGHAGNTIYF.